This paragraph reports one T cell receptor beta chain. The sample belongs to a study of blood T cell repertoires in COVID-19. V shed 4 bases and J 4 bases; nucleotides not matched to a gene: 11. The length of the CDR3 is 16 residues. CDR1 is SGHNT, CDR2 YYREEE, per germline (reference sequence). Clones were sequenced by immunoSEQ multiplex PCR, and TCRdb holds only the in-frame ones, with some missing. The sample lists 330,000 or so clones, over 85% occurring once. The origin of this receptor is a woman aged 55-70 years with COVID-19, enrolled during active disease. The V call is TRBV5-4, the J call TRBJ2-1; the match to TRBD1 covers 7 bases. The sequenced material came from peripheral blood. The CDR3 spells CASSPETGQTYNEQFF. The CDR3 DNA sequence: TGTGCCAGCAGCCCAGAGACAGGGCAGACTTACAATGAGCAGTTCTTC.